This T cell receptor beta chain was captured in a study of OX40 agonist ivuxolimab in advanced cancers. Study information: The dose-escalation group included hepatocellular carcinoma, melanoma, renal cell carcinoma and head and neck cancer. General study points: Determination of antigen specificity was not performed for the expanded peripheral T cells.

This clone was counted a few times. Its antigen is as yet unknown. This table comes from immunoSEQ multiplex PCR, and its TCRdb copy is limited to in-frame clones, with some not included. The repertoire holds tens of thousands of clones, with around 84% as singletons. CDR3 length: 15 residues. Germline-derived CDR1 and CDR2 are LGHNA and YSLEER. V lost 0 bases, J lost 11 bases, and 10 bases stayed unmatched. V is TRBV4-3 and J is TRBJ2-5; 9 bases are shared with TRBD2. The source was CD4+ or CD8+ T cells sorted from blood, collected in a trial of the OX40 agonist ivuxolimab. This clonotype was sampled from an adult with an advanced solid tumor such as melanoma, head and neck, liver or kidney cancer. The CDR3 loop is CASSQDRELAGPQYF. The CDR3 DNA is TGCGCCAGCAGCCAAGATCGGGAGCTAGCGGGGCCTCAGTACTTC.